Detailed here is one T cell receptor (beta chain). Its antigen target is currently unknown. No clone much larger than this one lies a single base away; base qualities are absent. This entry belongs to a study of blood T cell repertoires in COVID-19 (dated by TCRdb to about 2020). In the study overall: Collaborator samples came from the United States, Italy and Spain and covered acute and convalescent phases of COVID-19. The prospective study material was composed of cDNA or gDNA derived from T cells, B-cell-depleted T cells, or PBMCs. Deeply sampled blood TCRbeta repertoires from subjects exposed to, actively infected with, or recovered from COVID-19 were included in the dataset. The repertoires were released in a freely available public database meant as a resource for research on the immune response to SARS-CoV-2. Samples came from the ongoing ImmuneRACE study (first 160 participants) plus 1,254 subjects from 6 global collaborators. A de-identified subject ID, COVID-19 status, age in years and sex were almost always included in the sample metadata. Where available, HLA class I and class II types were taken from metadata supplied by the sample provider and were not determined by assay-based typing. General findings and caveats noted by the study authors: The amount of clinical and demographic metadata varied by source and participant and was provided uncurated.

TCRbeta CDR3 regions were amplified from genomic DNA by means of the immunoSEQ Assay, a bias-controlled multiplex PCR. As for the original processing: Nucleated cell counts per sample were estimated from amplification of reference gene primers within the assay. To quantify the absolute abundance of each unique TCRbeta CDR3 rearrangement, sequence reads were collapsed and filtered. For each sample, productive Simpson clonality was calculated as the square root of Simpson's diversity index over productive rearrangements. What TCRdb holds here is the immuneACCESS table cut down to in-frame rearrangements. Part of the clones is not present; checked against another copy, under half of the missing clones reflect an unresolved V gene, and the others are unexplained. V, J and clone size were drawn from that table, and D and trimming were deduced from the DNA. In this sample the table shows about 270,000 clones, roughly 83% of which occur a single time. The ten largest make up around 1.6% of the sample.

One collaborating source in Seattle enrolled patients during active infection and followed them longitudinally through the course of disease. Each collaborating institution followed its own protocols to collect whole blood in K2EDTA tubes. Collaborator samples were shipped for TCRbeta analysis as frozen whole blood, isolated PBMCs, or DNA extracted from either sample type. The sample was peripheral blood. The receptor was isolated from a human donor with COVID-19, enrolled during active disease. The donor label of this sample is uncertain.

The nucleotides read TGTGCCTGGAGTGTCGCCTACAATGAGCAGTTCTTC. Translated, it reads CAWSVAYNEQFF. The sequence links TRBV30 to TRBJ2-1; the D gene identity is not certain. CDR3 length: 12 amino acids, cysteine to phenylalanine. Just the 36-base CDR3 DNA is kept, in frame starting at base 1. CDR1 and CDR2, looked up from the germline V gene (reference sequence), are GTSNPN and SVGIG. A distance of 2 bases separates the germline ends of V and J, which lose 0 bases and 2 bases respectively.